This T cell receptor (beta chain) appears in the sequencing data of a study of control samples from healthy donors and cancer patients. V lost 2 bases, J lost 1 base, and 12 bases lay in between. This CDR3 has 16 residues. Germline V gene lookup returns CDR1 MDHEN and CDR2 SYDVKM. Some clones are missing from TCRdb's copy, which holds only in-frame ones; the method was immunoSEQ multiplex PCR. This sample contains about 190,000 clones. This sequence joins TRBV28 and TRBJ2-1, with D possibly being TRBD1 (5 bases). Sequenced material: blood. This TCR came from a woman aged 25 to 39 in good health. The CDR3 region is CASSLKGHGSYNEQFF. The CDR3 nucleotides read TGTGCCAGCAGTTTAAAGGGGCATGGATCCTACAATGAGCAGTTCTTC.